This T cell receptor (beta chain) comes out of a study of blood T cell repertoires in COVID-19. Study at large: Samples of COVID-19 (acute and convalescent) were obtained from the United States, Italy and Spain. Sample material is recorded as cDNA or gDNA derived from T cells, B-cell-depleted T cells, or PBMCs.

Under the authors' procedure: Reference gene primer amplification in the assay estimated nucleated cell counts. Method: immunoSEQ multiplex PCR; TCRdb's copy keeps in-frame clones and lacks some. Clonal size and the V and J genes are those of that table, whereas D and trimming came from the DNA. The table includes 75,000 to 85,000 clones, approximately 85% detected once. Looked up from germline, CDR1 is SEHNR and CDR2 is FQNEAQ (reference sequence). V was cut by 4 bases and J by 4 bases, with 13 bases left in between. The CDR3 covers 14 residues. Sequenced: peripheral blood. The receptor was derived from a human donor in a cohort sampled during active COVID-19. The chain recombines TRBV7-9 with TRBJ2-5; the D is unclear. The DNA of the CDR3 is TGTGCCAGCAGCTCCTCCGCGTTGGTAGAGACCCAGTACTTC. Amino acids: CASSSSALVETQYF.